The 22 T cell receptor beta chains listed next were all sequenced from one sample in a study of beta chain features in type 1 diabetes. General study points: All four CD4+ subsets from Type 1 diabetes patients carried moderately but significantly shorter TCRB CDR3s.

Antigen specificity for these receptors is unknown. Reverse transcription of all isolated RNA meant that expressed TCRB transcripts were sequenced. Sequencing used immunoSEQ multiplex PCR; TCRdb keeps in-frame clones, though not all of them. The data contain around 250,000 clones, around 25% of them singletons. Sequences were obtained from naive CD4+ T cells from blood. The receptors originated from a woman aged 30 to 39 with type 1 diabetes.

There are a few counts of this clone. The V call is TRBV30, the J call TRBJ2-3, with 7 bases identical to TRBD2. Looked up from germline, CDR1 is GTSNPN and CDR2 is SVGIG (reference sequence). Losses at the gene ends were 0 bases for V and 8 bases for J; bases not matched to a gene: 5. There are 13 residues in the CDR3. In DNA, the CDR3 is TGTGCCTGGAGTGTACGCCCGGGAGGTACGCAGTATTTT. Amino acid sequence: CAWSVRPGGTQYF.

The CDR3 loop is CASTIDRASYEQYF. The CDR3 nucleotides read TGTGCCAGCACCATCGACAGAGCGTCCTACGAGCAGTACTTC. The chain couples TRBV28 to TRBJ2-7; perhaps TRBD1 as D (5 bases). The V and J ends lost 7 bases and 1 base respectively, with 14 bases between them. The germline V gene has CDR1 MDHEN and CDR2 SYDVKM. This CDR3 comprises 14 residues.

J is TRBJ2-1 and V is TRBV25-1; 13 bases agree with TRBD2. With V trimmed by 4 bases and J by 8 bases, 2 bases remained unmatched. Germline V gene lookup returns CDR1 MGHDK and CDR2 SYGVNS. This CDR3 region has 14 residues. The CDR3 spells CASSGTSGSDEQFF. The CDR3 nucleotides are TGTGCCAGCAGTGGGACTAGCGGGAGTGATGAGCAGTTCTTC.

This chain links TRBV28 with TRBJ1-1; 9 positions agree with TRBD1. This CDR3 contains 13 residues. Germline-derived CDR1 and CDR2 are MDHEN and SYDVKM. Trimming removed 6 bases from V and 5 bases from J; junction bases left unmatched: 4. The CDR3 here is CASRSGQGTEAFF. CDR3 nucleotides: TGTGCCAGCAGGTCCGGACAGGGGACTGAAGCTTTCTTT.

The sample holds a few counts of this clone. The chain has TRBV7-2 and TRBJ2-3; D might be TRBD2 (5 bases). This CDR3 has 15 residues. V gave up 5 bases and J gave up 2 bases, with 14 bases separating them. Germline CDR1 is SGHTA and CDR2 is FQGNSA. The CDR3 is CASSPRTGPTDTQYF. The CDR3 DNA follows: TGTGCCAGCAGCCCCCGGACTGGCCCCACAGATACGCAGTATTTT. The whole variable domain, remainder taken from reference TRBV7-2 and TRBJ2-3, is GAGVSQSPSNKVTEKGKDVELRCDPISGHTALYWYRQSLGQGLEFLIYFQGNSAPDKSGLPSDRFSAERTGGSVSTLTIQRTQQEDSAVYLCASSPRTGPTDTQYFGPGTRLTVL.

This clone was picked up one time. This rearrangement joins TRBV18 to TRBJ2-7; 9 bases match TRBD1. Germline V lookup: CDR1 KGHSH, CDR2 LQKENI. The CDR3 is 15 amino acids. The V segment lost 3 bases and the J segment 1 base; nucleotides outside the gene matches: 4. For the CDR3, the DNA is TGTGCCAGCTCACCCACAGGGGGCTTGTCCTACGAGCAGTACTTC. This translates into CASSPTGGLSYEQYF. Based on the CDR3 plus reference TRBV18 and TRBJ2-7, the full variable domain is NAGVMQNPRHLVRRRGQEARLRCSPMKGHSHVYWYRQLPEEGLKFMVYLQKENIIDESGMPKERFSAEFPKEGPSILRIQQVVRGDSAAYFCASSPTGGLSYEQYFGPGTRLTVT.

This chain connects TRBV7-9 to TRBJ1-5, with unresolved D. Germline CDR1 SEHNR, CDR2 FQNEAQ (reference sequence). The CDR3 has 15 residues. V was shortened by 1 base and J by 4 bases, with 11 bases between the two germline ends. The CDR3: CASSLGGRRNQPQHF. The CDR3, as DNA: TGTGCCAGCAGCTTAGGAGGGAGGCGAAATCAGCCCCAGCATTTT.

The CDR3 nucleotides are TGTGCCTGGAGTGCGGGGGGAGCCACAGATACGCAGTATTTT. Amino acids: CAWSAGGATDTQYF. V and J are TRBV30 and TRBJ2-3; 7 bases are shared with TRBD2. The CDR3 has 14 amino acids. V lost 1 base, J lost 2 bases, and 3 bases stayed unmatched. CDR1 and CDR2 from the germline V gene are GTSNPN and SVGIG (reference sequence).

This clone was counted only a few times. The CDR3 here is CASSLARPTNYGYTF. CDR3 bases: TGTGCCAGCAGCTTAGCGAGGCCCACTAACTATGGCTACACCTTC. The rearrangement uses TRBV13 and TRBJ1-2; no reliable D call. Per the germline V gene, CDR1 is PRHDT and CDR2 is FYEKMQ (reference sequence). Trimming removed 1 base at V and 0 bases at J, with 9 bases between. The CDR3 extends over 15 amino acids.

The chain combines TRBV28 with TRBJ2-7; perhaps TRBD2 as D (6 bases). The length of the CDR3 is 13 residues. The V and J ends lost 6 bases and 0 bases respectively, with 9 bases between them. Germline V CDR1 and CDR2: MDHEN, SYDVKM. CDR3 protein: CASSWDSSYEQYF. CDR3 in DNA: TGTGCCAGCAGCTGGGACTCCTCCTACGAGCAGTACTTC.

This clone was observed a single time. The chain is built from TRBV4-1 and TRBJ1-1, with 12 positions matching TRBD1. Germline trimming cut 5 bases from V and 0 bases from J; bases unmatched to any gene: 10. CDR3 length: 18 amino acids. Looked up from germline, CDR1 is MGHRA and CDR2 is YSYEKL. For the CDR3, the DNA is TGCGCCAGCAGCTCGACTACCGGGACAGGGGGCGTGAACACTGAAGCTTTCTTT. As protein: CASSSTTGTGGVNTEAFF.

This chain joins TRBV29-1 and TRBJ2-7, with 8 bases fitting TRBD2. With V trimmed by 3 bases and J by 2 bases, 3 bases remained unmatched. This CDR3 is 13 amino acids long. Germline V gives CDR1 SQVTM, CDR2 ANQGSEA. CDR3 sequence reads: CSVDAGGPYEQYF. The CDR3 nucleotides read TGCAGCGTTGATGCGGGAGGTCCCTACGAGCAGTACTTC.

The J gene is TRBJ2-3, the V gene TRBV29-1, with 10 bases that match TRBD1. The V segment lost 3 bases and the J segment 2 bases; nucleotides outside the gene matches: 5. Germline V gene sequence: CDR1 SQVTM, CDR2 ANQGSEA. The CDR3 length is 15 residues. CDR3 amino acids: CSVEGTGAFTDTQYF. CDR3 coding DNA: TGCAGCGTTGAGGGGACAGGGGCCTTCACAGATACGCAGTATTTT.

This chain joins TRBV30 and TRBJ1-2; D is unresolved. From germline, CDR1 is GTSNPN and CDR2 SVGIG (reference sequence). The V end was cut by 5 bases, the J end by 6 bases, with 13 bases between. The CDR3 length is 12 residues. The CDR3 protein is CAWGRDANGYTF. The CDR3 coding sequence is TGTGCCTGGGGGAGGGATGCGAATGGCTACACCTTC.

This chain uses TRBV7-9 with TRBJ2-3; 13 bases match TRBD2. The CDR3 runs 16 residues. Germline trimming cut 2 bases from V and 4 bases from J; bases unmatched to any gene: 3. Germline V lookup: CDR1 SEHNR, CDR2 FQNEAQ (reference sequence). Here the CDR3 DNA reads TGTGCCAGCAGCTTATGGACTAGCGGGAGTTCAGATACGCAGTATTTT. Its protein product is CASSLWTSGSSDTQYF.

The V call is TRBV9, the J call TRBJ1-5; D is unclear. This CDR3 region has 15 residues. CDR1 is SGDLS and CDR2 is YYNGEE in the germline V gene. V gave up 2 bases and J gave up 8 bases, with 17 bases separating them. This CDR3 is CASSVSYDSPEPQHF. The CDR3 region has the DNA TGTGCCAGCAGCGTTAGCTATGACTCCCCGGAGCCCCAGCATTTT.

This clone was picked up a small number of times. This CDR3 reads CASSLGLAGEGADTQYF. CDR3 nucleotide sequence: TGTGCCAGCAGTCTTGGACTAGCGGGTGAAGGCGCAGATACGCAGTATTTT. The V and J genes are TRBV25-1 and TRBJ2-3; 11 bases align to TRBD2. V was pared by 5 bases and J by 4 bases, with 11 bases of the junction left unmatched. The CDR3 runs 17 residues. Germline lookup yields CDR1 MGHDK and CDR2 SYGVNS.

This clone has a handful of counts. V gene TRBV7-6 combines with J gene TRBJ2-1; 14 bases are a match to TRBD2. This CDR3 comprises 18 residues. Germline V CDR1 and CDR2: SGHVS, FNYEAQ. Losses at the gene ends were 5 bases for V and 0 bases for J; bases not matched to a gene: 6. The CDR3 region has the DNA TGTGCCAGCAGCGCTCCCGGGACTAGCGGGAGCTCCTACAATGAGCAGTTCTTC. Translated, it gives CASSAPGTSGSSYNEQFF.

This clone turned up a few times. CDR3 DNA sequence: TGTGCCAGCAGCTTGGATGACTTCCCGTACAATGAGCAGTTCTTC. Amino acids: CASSLDDFPYNEQFF. J is TRBJ2-1 and V is TRBV7-2; D gene uncertain. Germline CDR1 and CDR2: SGHTA and FQGNSA. The CDR3 extends over 15 amino acids. The V end was cut by 3 bases, the J end by 4 bases, with 13 bases between.

The rearrangement uses TRBV28 and TRBJ2-6, with TRBD2 as a possible D gene (5 bases). The V end was cut by 6 bases, the J end by 2 bases, with 8 bases between. The germline V gene has CDR1 MDHEN and CDR2 SYDVKM. The CDR3 covers 14 residues. As DNA, the CDR3 is TGTGCCAGCAGGAGGACTCCTGGGGCCAACGTCCTGACTTTC. Translated: CASRRTPGANVLTF.

A few counts support this clone. CDR3 loop: CASYRENTEAFF. The CDR3 DNA reads TGTGCCAGCTACCGAGAGAACACTGAAGCTTTCTTT. The chain links TRBV27 to TRBJ1-1; D not resolved. This CDR3 has 12 residues. V gave up 8 bases and J gave up 1 base, with 8 bases separating them. Per the germline V gene, CDR1 is MNHEY and CDR2 is SMNVEV (reference sequence).

In its sample, this clone was seen once. In nucleotides, the CDR3 is TGTGCCATCAGTCTAGCGGGAACAGAGACCCAGTACTTC. It yields the protein CAISLAGTETQYF. The chain employs TRBV10-3 and TRBJ2-5, with 9 nucleotides matching TRBD2. The germline gives CDR1 ENHRY, CDR2 SYGVKD. The junction had 2 bases not matched to a gene; V was cut back by 5 bases and J by 4 bases. CDR3 length equals 13 residues.